This record covers a single T cell receptor (beta chain). Its specificity is unknown. The sample belongs to a study of T cells in Graves' hyperthyroidism and ophthalmopathy. Across the whole study: Peripheral blood samples were taken at initial diagnosis, prior to any treatment. Study-wide results and limits: Within blood appeared most thyroid clonotypes that had expanded above 0.001.

Together with thyroid ultrasound, orbital computed tomography, serum thyroxine and TRAb, clinical symptoms were used for diagnoses. Out of approximately 10 ml of fresh peripheral blood came the PBMCs. TCR beta CDR3 region amplification was performed from RNA transcripts. Using the HTBI primer set, a first-round RT-PCR was run on the TCR CDR3. TCRdb called the multiplex PCR reads again in MiXCR, with one record for every CDR3 protein. The sample lists 620,000 or so distinct CDR3 sequences, approximately 14% occurring once. The CDR3 totals 13 residues. Trimming removed 8 bases at V and 2 bases at J, with 11 bases between. Germline V CDR1 and CDR2: MDHEN, SYDVKM.

The TCR was taken from a woman aged 45-60 years with Graves' ophthalmopathy. The sample consisted of blood. This chain joins TRBV28 and TRBJ2-3; no clear D gene. CDR3 coding DNA: TGTGCCAGCGATACCACTCTCACAGATACGCAGTATTTT. Residues: CASDTTLTDTQYF.